The TCR beta chain described here comes from a study of graft-versus-host responses after intestinal transplantation. Across the study: Tacrolimus and steroids were given for 2 to 3 years to all recipients after anti-thymocyte globulin induction.

Worth noting for this clone: Its target is not known. Other DNA sequences within the sample encode an identical CDR3.

Profiled with immunoSEQ multiplex PCR; TCRdb holds only in-frame clones, not every one. Of roughly 120,000 clones in the sample, just over 90% were seen once. Study-level findings and limits: Early after transplant, HvG clones declined as circulating GvH clones peaked. Recipient marrow held GvH clones, some first seen in ileum or blood.

The germline V gene has CDR1 MNHNS and CDR2 SASEGT. Trimming cost V 5 bases and J 3 bases, with 11 bases left between them. The CDR3 loop spans 13 amino acids. The sample here was unstimulated CD4+ T cells sorted from spleen or lymph node cells, taken before intestinal transplant. The source is a human donor who received an intestinal transplant. The chain recombines TRBV6-1 with TRBJ2-7, with D possibly matching TRBD1 (5 bases). CDR3 residues: CASSLQDIYEQYF. In DNA form, the CDR3 reads TGTGCCAGCAGTTTACAGGATATCTACGAGCAGTACTTC.